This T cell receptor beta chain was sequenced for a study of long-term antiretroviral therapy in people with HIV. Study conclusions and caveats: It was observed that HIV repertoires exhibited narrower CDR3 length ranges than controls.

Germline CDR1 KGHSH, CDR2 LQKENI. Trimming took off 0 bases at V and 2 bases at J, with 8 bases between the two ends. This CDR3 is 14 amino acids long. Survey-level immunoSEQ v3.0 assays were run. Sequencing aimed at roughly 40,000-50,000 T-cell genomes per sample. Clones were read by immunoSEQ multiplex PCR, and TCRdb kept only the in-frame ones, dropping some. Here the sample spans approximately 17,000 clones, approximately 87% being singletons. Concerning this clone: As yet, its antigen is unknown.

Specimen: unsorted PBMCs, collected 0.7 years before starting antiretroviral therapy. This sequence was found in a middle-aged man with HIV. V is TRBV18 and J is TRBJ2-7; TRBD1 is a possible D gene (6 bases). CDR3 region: CASSPPDRTYEQYF. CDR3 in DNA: TGTGCCAGCTCACCACCTGACAGGACCTACGAGCAGTACTTC. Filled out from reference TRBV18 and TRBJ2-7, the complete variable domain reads NAGVMQNPRHLVRRRGQEARLRCSPMKGHSHVYWYRQLPEEGLKFMVYLQKENIIDESGMPKERFSAEFPKEGPSILRIQQVVRGDSAAYFCASSPPDRTYEQYFGPGTRLTVT.